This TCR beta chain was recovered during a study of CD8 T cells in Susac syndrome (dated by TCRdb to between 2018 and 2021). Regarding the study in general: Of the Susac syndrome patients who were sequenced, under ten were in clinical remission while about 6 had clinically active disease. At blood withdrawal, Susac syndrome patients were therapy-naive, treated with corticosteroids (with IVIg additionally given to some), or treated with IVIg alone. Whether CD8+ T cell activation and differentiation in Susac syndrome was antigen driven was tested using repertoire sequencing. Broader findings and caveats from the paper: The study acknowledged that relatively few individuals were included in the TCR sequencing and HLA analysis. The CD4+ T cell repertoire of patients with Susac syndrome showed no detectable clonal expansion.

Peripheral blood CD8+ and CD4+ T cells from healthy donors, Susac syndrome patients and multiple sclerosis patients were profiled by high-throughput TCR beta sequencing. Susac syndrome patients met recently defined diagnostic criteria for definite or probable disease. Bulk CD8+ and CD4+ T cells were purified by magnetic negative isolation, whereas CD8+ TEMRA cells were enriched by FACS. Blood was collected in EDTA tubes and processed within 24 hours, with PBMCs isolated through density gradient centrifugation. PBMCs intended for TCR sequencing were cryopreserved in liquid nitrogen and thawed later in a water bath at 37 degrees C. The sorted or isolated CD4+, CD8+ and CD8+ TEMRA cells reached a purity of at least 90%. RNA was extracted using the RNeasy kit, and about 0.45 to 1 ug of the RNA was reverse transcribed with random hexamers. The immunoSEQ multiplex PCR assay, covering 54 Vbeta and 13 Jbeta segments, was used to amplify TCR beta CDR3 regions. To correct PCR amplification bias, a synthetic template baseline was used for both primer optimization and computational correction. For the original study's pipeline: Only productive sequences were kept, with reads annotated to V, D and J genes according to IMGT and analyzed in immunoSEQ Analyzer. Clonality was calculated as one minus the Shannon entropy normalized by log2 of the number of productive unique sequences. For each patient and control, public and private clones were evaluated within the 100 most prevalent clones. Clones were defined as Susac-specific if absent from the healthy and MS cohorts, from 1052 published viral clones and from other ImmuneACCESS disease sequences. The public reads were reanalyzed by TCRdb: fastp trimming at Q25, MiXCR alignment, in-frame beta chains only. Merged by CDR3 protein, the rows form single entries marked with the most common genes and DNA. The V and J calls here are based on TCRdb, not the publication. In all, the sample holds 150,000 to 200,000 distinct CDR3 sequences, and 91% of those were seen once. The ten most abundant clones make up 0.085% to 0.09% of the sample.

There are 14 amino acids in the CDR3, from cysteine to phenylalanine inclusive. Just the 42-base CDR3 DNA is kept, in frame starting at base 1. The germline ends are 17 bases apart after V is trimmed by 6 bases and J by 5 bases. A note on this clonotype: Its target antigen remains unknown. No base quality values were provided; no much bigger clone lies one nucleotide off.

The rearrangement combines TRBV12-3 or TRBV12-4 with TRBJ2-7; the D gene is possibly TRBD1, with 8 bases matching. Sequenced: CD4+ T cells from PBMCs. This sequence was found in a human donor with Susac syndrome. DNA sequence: TGTGCCAGCAGCTCTAGACAGGGGAGGGACGAGCAGTACTTC. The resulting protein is CASSSRQGRDEQYF.